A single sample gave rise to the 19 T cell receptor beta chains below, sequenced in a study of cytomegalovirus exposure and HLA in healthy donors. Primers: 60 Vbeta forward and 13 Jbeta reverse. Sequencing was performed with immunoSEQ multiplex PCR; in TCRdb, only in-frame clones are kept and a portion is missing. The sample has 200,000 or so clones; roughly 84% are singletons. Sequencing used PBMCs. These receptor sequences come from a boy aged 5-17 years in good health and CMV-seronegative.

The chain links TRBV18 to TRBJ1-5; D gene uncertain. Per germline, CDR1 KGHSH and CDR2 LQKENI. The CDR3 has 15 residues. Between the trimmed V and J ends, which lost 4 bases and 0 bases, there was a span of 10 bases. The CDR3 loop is CASSLREYSNQPQHF. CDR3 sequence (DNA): TGTGCCAGCTCACTCCGGGAGTATAGCAATCAGCCCCAGCATTTT.

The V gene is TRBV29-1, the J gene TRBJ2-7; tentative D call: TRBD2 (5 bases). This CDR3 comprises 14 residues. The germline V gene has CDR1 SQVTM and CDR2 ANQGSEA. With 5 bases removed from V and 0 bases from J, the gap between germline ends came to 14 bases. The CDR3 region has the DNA TGCAGCGTTACCGGAGACTACAGCTCCTACGAGCAGTACTTC. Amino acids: CSVTGDYSSYEQYF.

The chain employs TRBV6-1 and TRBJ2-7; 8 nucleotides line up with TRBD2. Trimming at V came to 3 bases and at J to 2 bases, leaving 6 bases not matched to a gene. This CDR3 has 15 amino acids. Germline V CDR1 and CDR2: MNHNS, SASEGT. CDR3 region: CASSDFTSGAYEQYF. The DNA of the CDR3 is TGTGCCAGCAGTGATTTCACTAGCGGAGCCTACGAGCAGTACTTC.

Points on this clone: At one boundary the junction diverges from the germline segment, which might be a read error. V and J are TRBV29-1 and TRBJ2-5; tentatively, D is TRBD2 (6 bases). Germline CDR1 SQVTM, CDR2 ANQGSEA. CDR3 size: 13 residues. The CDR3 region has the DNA TGCAGCGTTGCGGGACTCTTAGCAGAGGCCCAGTACTTC. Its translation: CSVAGLLAEAQYF.

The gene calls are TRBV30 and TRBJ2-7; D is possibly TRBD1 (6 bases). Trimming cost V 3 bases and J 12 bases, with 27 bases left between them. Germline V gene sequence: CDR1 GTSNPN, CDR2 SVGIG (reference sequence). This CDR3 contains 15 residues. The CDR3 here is CAWRGAGPLLRGMYF. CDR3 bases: TGTGCCTGGAGGGGGGCCGGTCCCCTGCTTCGAGGTATGTACTTC.

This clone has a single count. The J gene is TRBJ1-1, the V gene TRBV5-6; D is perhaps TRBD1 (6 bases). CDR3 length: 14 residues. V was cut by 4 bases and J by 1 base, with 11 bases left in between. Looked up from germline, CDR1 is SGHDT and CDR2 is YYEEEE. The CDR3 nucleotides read TGTGCCAGCAGCGGACCGACAGGGAACACTGAAGCTTTCTTT. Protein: CASSGPTGNTEAFF.

This chain's CDR3 is CASRDRGYVGYTF. The CDR3 coding sequence is TGTGCCAGCCGGGACAGAGGCTATGTTGGCTACACCTTC. This sequence joins TRBV27 and TRBJ1-2, with TRBD1 matching 7 bases. Germline CDR1 MNHEY, CDR2 SMNVEV (reference sequence). Trimming removed 8 bases from V and 7 bases from J; junction bases left unmatched: 10. This CDR3 spans 13 amino acids.

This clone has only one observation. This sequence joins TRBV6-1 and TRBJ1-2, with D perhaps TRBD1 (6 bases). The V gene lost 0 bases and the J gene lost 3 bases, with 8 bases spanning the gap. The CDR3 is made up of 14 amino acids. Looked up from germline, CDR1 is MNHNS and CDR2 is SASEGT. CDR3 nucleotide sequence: TGTGCCAGCAGTGAAGCACAGGGCCACTATGGCTACACCTTC. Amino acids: CASSEAQGHYGYTF.

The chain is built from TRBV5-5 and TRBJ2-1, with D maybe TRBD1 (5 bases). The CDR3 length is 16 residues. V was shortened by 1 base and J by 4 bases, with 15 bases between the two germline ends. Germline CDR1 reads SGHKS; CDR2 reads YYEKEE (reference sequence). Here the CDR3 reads CASSLRTRWGYNEQFF. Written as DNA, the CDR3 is TGTGCCAGCAGCTTGCGGACAAGATGGGGATACAATGAGCAGTTCTTC.

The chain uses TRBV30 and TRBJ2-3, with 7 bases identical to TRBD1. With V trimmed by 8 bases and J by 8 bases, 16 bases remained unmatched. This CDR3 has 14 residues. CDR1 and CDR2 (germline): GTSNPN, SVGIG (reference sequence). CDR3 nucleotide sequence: TGTGCCCGACAACAGGGGTCGGTTTCGGGTACGCAGTATTTT. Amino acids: CARQQGSVSGTQYF.

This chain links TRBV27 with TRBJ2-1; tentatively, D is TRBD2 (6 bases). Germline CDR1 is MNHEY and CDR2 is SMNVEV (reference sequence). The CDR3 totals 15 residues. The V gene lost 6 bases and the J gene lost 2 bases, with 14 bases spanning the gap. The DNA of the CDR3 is TGTGCCAGCAGCGTCACGGGGGAGGCCTACAATGAGCAGTTCTTC. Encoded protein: CASSVTGEAYNEQFF.

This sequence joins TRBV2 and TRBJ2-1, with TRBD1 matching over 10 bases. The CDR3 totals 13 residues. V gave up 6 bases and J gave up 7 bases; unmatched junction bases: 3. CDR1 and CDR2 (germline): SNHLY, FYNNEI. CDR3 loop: CASRGQGTNEQFF. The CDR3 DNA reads TGTGCCAGCAGGGGACAGGGGACTAATGAGCAGTTCTTC. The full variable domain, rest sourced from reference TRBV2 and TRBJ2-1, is EPEVTQTPSHQVTQMGQEVILRCVPISNHLYFYWYRQILGQKVEFLVSFYNNEISEKSEIFDDQFSVERPDGSNFTLKIRSTKLEDSAMYFCASRGQGTNEQFFGPGTRLTVL.

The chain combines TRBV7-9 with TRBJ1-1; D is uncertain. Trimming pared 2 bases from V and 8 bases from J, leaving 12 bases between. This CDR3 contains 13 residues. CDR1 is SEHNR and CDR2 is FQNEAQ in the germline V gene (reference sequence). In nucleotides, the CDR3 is TGTGCCAGCAGCTTACAGGTGTTTACCGAAGCTTTCTTT. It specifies CASSLQVFTEAFF. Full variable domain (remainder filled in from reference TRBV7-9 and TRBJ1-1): DTGVSQNPRHKITKRGQNVTFRCDPISEHNRLYWYRQTLGQGPEFLTYFQNEAQLEKSRLLSDRFSAERPKGSFSTLEIQRTEQGDSAMYLCASSLQVFTEAFFGQGTRLTVV.

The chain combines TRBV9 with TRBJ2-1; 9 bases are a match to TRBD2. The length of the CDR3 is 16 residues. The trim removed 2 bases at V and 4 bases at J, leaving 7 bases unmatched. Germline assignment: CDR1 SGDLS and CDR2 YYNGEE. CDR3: CASSVTTSGFYNEQFF. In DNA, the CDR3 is TGTGCCAGCAGCGTGACTACTAGCGGGTTTTACAATGAGCAGTTCTTC.

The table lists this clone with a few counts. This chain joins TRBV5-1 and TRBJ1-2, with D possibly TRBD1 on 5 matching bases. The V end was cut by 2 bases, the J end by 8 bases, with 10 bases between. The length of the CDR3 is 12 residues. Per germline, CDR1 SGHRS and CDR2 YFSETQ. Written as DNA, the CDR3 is TGCGCCAGCAGCTTCCAGGGTGGGGGCTACACCTTC. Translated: CASSFQGGGYTF.

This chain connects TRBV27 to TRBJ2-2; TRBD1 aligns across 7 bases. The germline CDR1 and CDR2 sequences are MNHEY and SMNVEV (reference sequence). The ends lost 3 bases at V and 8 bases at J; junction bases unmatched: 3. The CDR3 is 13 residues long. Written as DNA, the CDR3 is TGTGCCAGCAGTTTGCAGGGGGTGGGGGAGCTGTTTTTT. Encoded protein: CASSLQGVGELFF.

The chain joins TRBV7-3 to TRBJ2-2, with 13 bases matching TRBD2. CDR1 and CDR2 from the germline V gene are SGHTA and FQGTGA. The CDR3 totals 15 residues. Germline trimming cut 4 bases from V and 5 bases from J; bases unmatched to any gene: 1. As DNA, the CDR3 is TGTGCCAGCAGCTCGGGACTAGCGGGGACCGGGGAGCTGTTTTTT. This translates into CASSSGLAGTGELFF.

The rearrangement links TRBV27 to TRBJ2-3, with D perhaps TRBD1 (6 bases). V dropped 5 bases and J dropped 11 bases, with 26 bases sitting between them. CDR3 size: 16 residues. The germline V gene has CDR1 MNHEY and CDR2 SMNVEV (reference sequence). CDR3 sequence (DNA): TGTGCCAGCAGTGCGCGACAGGCCCGGGGACCCGTTGGGCAGTATTTT. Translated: CASSARQARGPVGQYF.

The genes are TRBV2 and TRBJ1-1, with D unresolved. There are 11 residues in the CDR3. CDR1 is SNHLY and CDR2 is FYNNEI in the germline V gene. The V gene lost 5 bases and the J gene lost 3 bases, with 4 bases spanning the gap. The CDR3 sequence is CASSSDTEAFF. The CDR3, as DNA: TGTGCCAGCAGTTCAGACACTGAAGCTTTCTTT. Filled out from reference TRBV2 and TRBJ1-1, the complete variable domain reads EPEVTQTPSHQVTQMGQEVILRCVPISNHLYFYWYRQILGQKVEFLVSFYNNEISEKSEIFDDQFSVERPDGSNFTLKIRSTKLEDSAMYFCASSSDTEAFFGQGTRLTVV.